This T cell receptor beta chain was sequenced in a study of beta chain features in type 1 diabetes. Cell sorting via CD45RO/CCR7/CD25/CD127/CD95/CD27 was performed to obtain CD4+ naive, central memory, regulatory and stem cell-like memory cells. Post-sort purity exceeded 95% for all sorted populations. The CDR3 is made up of 14 amino acids. With V trimmed by 5 bases and J by 6 bases, 10 bases remained unmatched. CDR1 and CDR2 from the germline V gene are SGHTA and FQGNSA. The authors reverse transcribed all of the isolated RNA, so sequencing captured expressed TCRB transcripts. This table comes from immunoSEQ multiplex PCR, and its TCRdb copy is limited to in-frame clones, with some not included. The table records fewer than 500,000 clones, roughly 13% of them present only once.

The rearrangement links TRBV7-2 to TRBJ2-7, with 7 bases aligning to TRBD1. Sequencing input: naive CD4+ T cells from blood. The TCR sequence derives from a young man in good health. DNA of the CDR3: TGTGCCAGCAGCCCCGGACAGGTAGTGGGCGAGCAGTACTTC. Protein: CASSPGQVVGEQYF.